The 17 T cell receptor beta chains listed next were all sequenced from one sample in a study of control samples from healthy donors and cancer patients. Assay: immunoSEQ multiplex PCR; the TCRdb copy retains only in-frame clones and omits some. The sample lists around 51,000 clones, 80% seen once, with around a tenth in the top ten. The sequencing sample was made of blood. These receptor sequences come from a man aged 65-85 years in good health.

V gene TRBV11-2 combines with J gene TRBJ2-7; D gene unclear. CDR1 and CDR2 from the germline V gene are SGHAT and FQNNGV. Trimming removed 1 base from V and 0 bases from J, with 10 bases in between. CDR3 size: 15 residues. CDR3 in amino acids: CASSLGWGYSYEQYF. In DNA form, the CDR3 reads TGTGCCAGCAGCTTAGGGTGGGGATACTCCTACGAGCAGTACTTC.

V is TRBV5-4 and J is TRBJ2-3; either TRBD1 or TRBD2 may fit D (7 bases each). V gave up 4 bases and J gave up 4 bases, with 13 bases separating them. There are 14 residues in the CDR3. Germline CDR1 reads SGHNT; CDR2 reads YYREEE (reference sequence). The CDR3 coding sequence is TGTGCCAGCAGCCCAGGGGGGGAACCAGATACGCAGTATTTT. Translated, it gives CASSPGGEPDTQYF.

The chain recombines TRBV28 with TRBJ1-2, with D maybe TRBD1 (6 bases). Germline-derived CDR1 and CDR2 are MDHEN and SYDVKM. V lost 4 bases, J lost 4 bases, and 16 bases lay in between. CDR3 size: 15 residues. Here the CDR3 reads CASSSQGGWVYGYTF. CDR3 DNA sequence: TGTGCCAGCAGTTCCCAAGGGGGGTGGGTCTATGGCTACACCTTC.

V and J are TRBV28 and TRBJ1-3; D perhaps matches TRBD1 (5 bases). The CDR3 loop spans 15 amino acids. Germline V gene lookup returns CDR1 MDHEN and CDR2 SYDVKM. V was cut by 5 bases and J by 7 bases, with 18 bases left in between. This CDR3 is CASSLYGHDGNTIYF. The CDR3 DNA follows: TGTGCCAGCAGTCTATACGGACATGACGGGAACACCATATATTTT. The variable domain in full, with the rest retrieved from reference TRBV28 and TRBJ1-3, is DVKVTQSSRYLVKRTGEKVFLECVQDMDHENMFWYRQDPGLGLRLIYFSYDVKMKEKGDIPEGYSVSREKKERFSLILESASTNQTSMYLCASSLYGHDGNTIYFGEGSWLTVV.

The genes are TRBV4-2 and TRBJ2-3, with 8 positions matching TRBD2. Germline V gene lookup returns CDR1 LGHNA and CDR2 YNFKEQ. The CDR3 contains 16 residues. The junction had 7 bases not matched to a gene; V was cut back by 4 bases and J by 1 base. Here the CDR3 reads CASSLGGARGTDTQYF. The CDR3 DNA is TGTGCCAGCAGCCTCGGGGGGGCCCGCGGCACAGATACGCAGTATTTT.

The chain recombines TRBV19 with TRBJ2-6; 10 bases match TRBD1. The CDR3 contains 17 residues. Germline V gene sequence: CDR1 LNHDA, CDR2 SQIVND (reference sequence). V trimming: 4 bases; J trimming: 0 bases; junction bases outside the gene matches: 3. CDR3 sequence reads: CASSTRDRGSGANVLTF. CDR3 DNA: TGTGCCAGTAGTACCCGGGACAGGGGCTCTGGGGCCAACGTCCTGACTTTC. The whole variable domain, filled in from reference TRBV19 and TRBJ2-6, reads DGGITQSPKYLFRKEGQNVTLSCEQNLNHDAMYWYRQDPGQGLRLIYYSQIVNDFQKGDIAEGYSVSREKKESFPLTVTSAQKNPTAFYLCASSTRDRGSGANVLTFGAGSRLTVL.

The chain carries TRBV18 and TRBJ2-1; 11 bases are shared with TRBD2. V lost 1 base and J lost 1; bases outside the gene matches: 9. This CDR3 is built from 19 residues. Germline V gene lookup returns CDR1 KGHSH and CDR2 LQKENI. Here the CDR3 DNA reads TGTGCCAGCTCACCACGTGCACTAGCGGGAGAAGGGTCCTACAATGAGCAGTTCTTC. It encodes CASSPRALAGEGSYNEQFF.

The chain links TRBV7-8 to TRBJ1-1; 7 nucleotides align to TRBD1. With V trimmed by 5 bases and J by 4 bases, 10 bases remained unmatched. The CDR3 has 15 amino acids. The germline V gene has CDR1 SGHVS and CDR2 FQNEAQ. The CDR3 spells CASSNHGDSSTEAFF. The CDR3 DNA reads TGTGCCAGCAGCAACCATGGGGACAGCAGCACTGAAGCTTTCTTT.

The genes are TRBV4-1 and TRBJ1-2; TRBD1 matches at 9 bases. This CDR3 comprises 15 residues. Per germline, CDR1 MGHRA and CDR2 YSYEKL. V shed 4 bases, J shed 3 bases, and the junction held 6 bases outside the gene matches. In nucleotides, the CDR3 is TGCGCCAGCAGCCGCGTAGGGACAGGGCACTATGGCTACACCTTC. This sequence encodes CASSRVGTGHYGYTF.

The rearrangement joins TRBV11-2 to TRBJ1-6; D is unclear. CDR1 is SGHAT, CDR2 FQNNGV, per germline. The CDR3 runs 14 residues. The V end lost 0 bases, the J end lost 4 bases, and 4 bases lay between the germline ends. The CDR3 DNA is TGTGCCAGCAGCTTAGAAATGTATAATTCACCCCTCCACTTT. Protein: CASSLEMYNSPLHF. Looking up the rest from reference TRBV11-2 and TRBJ1-6 gives the full variable domain: EAGVAQSPRYKIIEKRQSVAFWCNPISGHATLYWYQQILGQGPKLLIQFQNNGVVDDSQLPKDRFSAERLKGVDSTLKIQPAKLEDSAVYLCASSLEMYNSPLHFGNGTRLTVT.

This clone appeared a single time. The V call is TRBV7-9, the J call TRBJ2-7; 7 bases are shared with TRBD1. This CDR3 contains 16 residues. Germline CDR1 SEHNR, CDR2 FQNEAQ (reference sequence). With V trimmed by 5 bases and J by 0 bases, 10 bases remained unmatched. The CDR3 spells CASSPRQGLSSYEQYF. The CDR3 DNA reads TGTGCCAGCAGCCCCAGACAGGGCTTGAGCTCCTACGAGCAGTACTTC. Supplemented by reference TRBV7-9 and TRBJ2-7, the full variable domain reads DTGVSQNPRHKITKRGQNVTFRCDPISEHNRLYWYRQTLGQGPEFLTYFQNEAQLEKSRLLSDRFSAERPKGSFSTLEIQRTEQGDSAMYLCASSPRQGLSSYEQYFGPGTRLTVT.

The chain combines TRBV11-1 with TRBJ2-7; TRBD2 might be the D (6 bases). CDR1 SGHAT and CDR2 FQDESV come from the germline V gene (reference sequence). Trimming pared 5 bases from V and 2 bases from J, leaving 10 bases between. The length of the CDR3 is 13 residues. The CDR3, as DNA: TGTGCCAGCAGCCCGGGACTTGCCTACGAGCAGTACTTC. Protein: CASSPGLAYEQYF.

This chain connects TRBV15 to TRBJ2-3; perhaps D is TRBD1 or TRBD2 (5 bases each). In germline, CDR1 is LNHNV, CDR2 YYDKDF (reference sequence). V lost 1 base and J lost 6, with 14 bases in between. The CDR3 has 15 residues. The CDR3 nucleotides read TGTGCCACCAGCAGAGGAAATGGGGGTCTTGATACGCAGTATTTT. This codes for CATSRGNGGLDTQYF.

This sequence joins TRBV7-9 and TRBJ1-4; unclear D gene. V was shortened by 8 bases and J by 4 bases, with 17 bases between the two germline ends. This CDR3 is built from 15 residues. Germline CDR1 and CDR2: SEHNR and FQNEAQ (reference sequence). The CDR3 here is CASDARRPNNEKLFF. As DNA, the CDR3 is TGTGCCAGCGATGCGAGGAGGCCCAATAATGAAAAACTGTTTTTT.

V and J are TRBV5-4 and TRBJ2-3, with 9 bases aligning to TRBD1. The CDR3 totals 16 residues. The germline V gene has CDR1 SGHNT and CDR2 YYREEE (reference sequence). Germline trimming cut 3 bases from V and 2 bases from J; bases unmatched to any gene: 7. CDR3 in amino acids: CASSSPWTGDTDTQYF. CDR3 in DNA: TGTGCCAGCAGCTCACCATGGACAGGGGACACAGATACGCAGTATTTT.

This clone appeared a few times. This rearrangement joins TRBV2 to TRBJ1-2, with D uncertain. The V end was cut by 6 bases, the J end by 0 bases, with 5 bases between. Germline CDR1 is SNHLY and CDR2 is FYNNEI. The CDR3 covers 12 residues. CDR3 sequence reads: CASSGSNYGYTF. The CDR3, as DNA: TGTGCCAGCAGCGGATCTAACTATGGCTACACCTTC.

This clone was counted only a few times. The chain combines TRBV11-2 with TRBJ1-1; D is unresolved. The CDR3 totals 13 residues. The germline V gene encodes CDR1 SGHAT and CDR2 FQNNGV. The germline V and J ends were trimmed by 0 bases and 8 bases, with 10 bases remaining between them. DNA for the CDR3: TGTGCCAGCAGCTTAGATTTTGGCTCAGAAGCTTTCTTT. It codes for CASSLDFGSEAFF.